The 2 T cell receptor beta chains given below trace back to one sample, sequenced in a study of blood T cell repertoires in COVID-19. Using immunoSEQ multiplex PCR, the repertoire was profiled, and TCRdb retains in-frame clones only, with some absent. The sample carries 400,000 to 550,000 clones, roughly 89% recorded once. The sample taken for sequencing was peripheral blood. These TCRs come from a young woman with acute or convalescent COVID-19.

V gene TRBV2 combines with J gene TRBJ1-1; TRBD1 might be the D (5 bases). V was pared by 1 base and J by 11 bases, with 23 bases between. This CDR3 is built from 16 residues. Germline CDR1 and CDR2: SNHLY and FYNNEI. The CDR3 DNA reads as TGTGCCAGCAGTGAAGGGGGACGAAGGGCCCCCGGAGGGGCTTTCTTT. This translates into CASSEGGRRAPGGAFF.

V is TRBV18 and J is TRBJ2-2, with a possible D match to TRBD1 (6 bases). Germline CDR1 reads KGHSH; CDR2 reads LQKENI. V lost 3 bases and J lost 5, with 16 bases in between. The CDR3 has 16 residues. For the CDR3, the DNA is TGTGCCAGCTCACCGCCCTTAGCAGGGGTTACCGGGGAGCTGTTTTTT. Amino acids: CASSPPLAGVTGELFF.